A single sample is the source of the 14 T cell receptor beta chains below, sequenced in a study of T cell responses to AZD1222 COVID-19 vaccine. Sequenced by immunoSEQ multiplex PCR; TCRdb stores in-frame clones only, minus some. The sample includes 100,000 to 150,000 clones, roughly 90% of them seen just once. This sample comprised peripheral blood, obtained on day 0 of AZD1222 vaccination. The source of these receptors is an adult in good health.

This chain connects TRBV18 to TRBJ2-1; 11 nucleotides match TRBD2. Trimming removed 4 bases from V and 7 bases from J; junction bases left unmatched: 3. There are 14 residues in the CDR3. CDR1 is KGHSH, CDR2 LQKENI, per germline. This chain's CDR3 is CASSLAGGSNEQFF. DNA of the CDR3: TGTGCCAGCTCACTAGCGGGAGGGAGTAATGAGCAGTTCTTC.

The genes are TRBV6-2 or TRBV6-3 and TRBJ2-2; D is perhaps TRBD1 or TRBD2 (5 bases each). Trimming shortened V by 6 bases and J by 4 bases, and 15 bases separated the two germline ends. CDR3 length equals 15 residues. From germline, CDR1 is MNHEY and CDR2 SVGEGT. CDR3 DNA: TGTGCCAGCAGCCCTCACCAGGGACCCACCGGGGAGCTGTTTTTT. Encoded protein: CASSPHQGPTGELFF.

The chain joins TRBV2 to TRBJ2-7; D gene ambiguous. Germline V gene data show CDR1 as SNHLY and CDR2 as FYNNEI. V gave up 11 bases and J gave up 6 bases, with 11 bases separating them. The CDR3 is made up of 10 amino acids. CDR3 protein: CASHPGEQYF. The CDR3 nucleotides are TGTGCCTCACACCCCGGCGAGCAGTACTTC.

Here the CDR3 DNA reads TGTGCCACTTCCCCGGGACAGGGGATGGGAGATACGCAGTATTTT. Its protein is CATSPGQGMGDTQYF. This chain uses TRBV6-5 with TRBJ2-3; 10 nucleotides match TRBD1. This CDR3 contains 15 residues. Germline CDR1 is MNHEY and CDR2 is SVGAGI. Germline trimming cut 10 bases from V and 5 bases from J; bases unmatched to any gene: 12.

The CDR3 protein is CASSPGGGRVLGQYF. The CDR3 bases are TGTGCCAGCTCACCGGGTGGGGGGAGAGTCCTCGGGCAGTACTTC. The chain carries TRBV18 and TRBJ2-7; D might be TRBD2 (6 bases). V lost 3 bases and J 9 bases, leaving 21 bases between the germline ends. Germline loops: CDR1 KGHSH, CDR2 LQKENI. The length of the CDR3 is 15 residues.

The J gene is TRBJ2-7, the V gene TRBV6-6; 9 nucleotides align to TRBD1. CDR1 is MNHNY and CDR2 is SVGAGI in the germline V gene (reference sequence). Trimming cost V 5 bases and J 3 bases; bases outside gene matches: 8. The CDR3 runs 15 residues. The DNA for the CDR3 is TGTGCCAGCAGTGATCCGGGACAGGGCGGCTACGAGCAGTACTTC. This sequence encodes CASSDPGQGGYEQYF.

The chain couples TRBV24-1 to TRBJ2-7, with D uncertain. The germline V gene encodes CDR1 KGHDR and CDR2 SFDVKD. V was trimmed by 9 bases and J by 6 bases, leaving 17 bases between them. This CDR3 comprises 13 residues. The CDR3 DNA reads TGTGCCACCCGAGCAAGCGCGTGGAGCGAGCAGTACTTC. This encodes CATRASAWSEQYF.

The chain links TRBV7-6 to TRBJ2-1; 10 nucleotides agree with TRBD2. Germline assignment: CDR1 SGHVS and CDR2 FNYEAQ. The CDR3 totals 15 residues. V shed 6 bases and J 4 bases; nucleotides not matched to a gene: 6. The CDR3: CASSSLAGVYNEQFF. In nucleotides, the CDR3 is TGTGCCAGCAGTTCTCTAGCGGGAGTGTACAATGAGCAGTTCTTC.

V gene TRBV30 combines with J gene TRBJ1-5, with D uncertain. V lost 3 bases, J lost 9 bases, and 18 bases lay in between. The germline gives CDR1 GTSNPN, CDR2 SVGIG (reference sequence). The CDR3 is 14 amino acids. The CDR3 loop is CAWSGPGSLRPQHF. Written as DNA, the CDR3 is TGTGCCTGGAGCGGACCGGGTTCCTTGCGGCCCCAGCATTTT. Full variable domain (missing parts from reference TRBV30 and TRBJ1-5): SQTIHQWPATLVQPVGSPLSLECTVEGTSNPNLYWYRQAAGRGLQLLFYSVGIGQISSEVPQNLSASRPQDRQFILSSKKLLLSDSGFYLCAWSGPGSLRPQHFGDGTRLSIL.

V and J are TRBV5-5 and TRBJ2-7, with D possibly matching TRBD2 (8 bases). The length of the CDR3 is 15 residues. The germline CDR1 and CDR2 sequences are SGHKS and YYEKEE (reference sequence). The V and J ends lost 0 bases and 4 bases respectively, with 14 bases between them. CDR3 in amino acids: CASSLAGGGLYEQYF. The CDR3 region has the DNA TGTGCCAGCAGCTTGGCGGGAGGGGGCTTATACGAGCAGTACTTC.

The chain couples TRBV12-3 or TRBV12-4 to TRBJ1-1; no reliable D call. The ends were cut back, 6 bases at V and 0 bases at J, with 8 bases in the middle. The CDR3 is 13 amino acids. CDR3 amino acids: CASSGVLNTEAFF. The DNA for the CDR3 is TGTGCCAGCAGCGGGGTTCTGAACACTGAAGCTTTCTTT.

This clone showed up just once. The chain recombines TRBV10-2 with TRBJ2-7; D is tentatively TRBD1 or TRBD2 (5 bases each). V was trimmed by 6 bases and J by 2 bases, leaving 11 bases between them. Germline loops: CDR1 WSHSY, CDR2 SAAADI. The CDR3 consists of 13 residues. For the CDR3, the DNA is TGCGCCAGCAGCGGGGCTCCTACCTACGAGCAGTACTTC. Translation: CASSGAPTYEQYF.

This clone showed up just once. The chain has TRBV19 and TRBJ2-2, with 7 bases fitting TRBD2. The germline gives CDR1 LNHDA, CDR2 SQIVND (reference sequence). Trimming cost V 3 bases and J 3 bases; bases outside gene matches: 1. The CDR3 extends over 14 amino acids. The CDR3 loop reads CASSMGGDTGELFF. CDR3 sequence (DNA): TGTGCCAGTAGTATGGGGGGGGACACCGGGGAGCTGTTTTTT.

The table lists this clone with a count of one. The rearrangement uses TRBV5-4 and TRBJ2-1; 12 positions agree with TRBD2. Germline CDR1 reads SGHNT; CDR2 reads YYREEE (reference sequence). This CDR3 has 15 residues. Trimming took 4 bases from V and 9 from J; bases not matched to a gene: 8. The DNA of the CDR3 is TGTGCCAGCAGCCGAAAGACTAGCGGGAGTTCTGAGCAGTTCTTC. Its protein is CASSRKTSGSSEQFF. Supplemented by reference TRBV5-4 and TRBJ2-1, the full variable domain reads ETGVTQSPTHLIKTRGQQVTLRCSSQSGHNTVSWYQQALGQGPQFIFQYYREEENGRGNFPPRFSGLQFPNYSSELNVNALELDDSALYLCASSRKTSGSSEQFFGPGTRLTVL.